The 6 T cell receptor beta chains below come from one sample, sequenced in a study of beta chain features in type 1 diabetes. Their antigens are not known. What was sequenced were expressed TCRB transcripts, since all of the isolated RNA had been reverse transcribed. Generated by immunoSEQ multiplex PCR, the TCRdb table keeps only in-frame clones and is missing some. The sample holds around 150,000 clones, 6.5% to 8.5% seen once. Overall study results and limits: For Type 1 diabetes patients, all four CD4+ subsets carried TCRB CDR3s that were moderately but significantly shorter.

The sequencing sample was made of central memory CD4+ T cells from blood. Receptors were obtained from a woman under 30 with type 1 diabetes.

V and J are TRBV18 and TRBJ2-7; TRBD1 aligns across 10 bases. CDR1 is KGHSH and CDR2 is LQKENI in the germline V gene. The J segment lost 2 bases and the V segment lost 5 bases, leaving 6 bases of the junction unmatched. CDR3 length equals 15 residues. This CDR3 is CASSKTGGVTYEQYF. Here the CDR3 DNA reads TGTGCCAGCTCAAAGACAGGGGGCGTAACCTACGAGCAGTACTTC.

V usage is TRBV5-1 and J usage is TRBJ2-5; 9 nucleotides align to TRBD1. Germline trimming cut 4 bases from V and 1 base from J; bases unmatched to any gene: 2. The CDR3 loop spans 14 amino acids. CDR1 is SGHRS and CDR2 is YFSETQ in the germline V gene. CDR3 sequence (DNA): TGCGCCAGCAGCGAACAGGGGGCCCAAGAGACCCAGTACTTC. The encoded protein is CASSEQGAQETQYF.

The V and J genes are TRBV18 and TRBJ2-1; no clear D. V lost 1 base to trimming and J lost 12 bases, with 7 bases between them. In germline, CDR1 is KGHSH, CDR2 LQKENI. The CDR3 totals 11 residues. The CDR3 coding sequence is TGTGCCAGCTCACCACAGCTAGGGCAGTTCTTC. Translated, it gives CASSPQLGQFF. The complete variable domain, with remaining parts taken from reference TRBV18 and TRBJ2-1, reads NAGVMQNPRHLVRRRGQEARLRCSPMKGHSHVYWYRQLPEEGLKFMVYLQKENIIDESGMPKERFSAEFPKEGPSILRIQQVVRGDSAAYFCASSPQLGQFFGPGTRLTVL.

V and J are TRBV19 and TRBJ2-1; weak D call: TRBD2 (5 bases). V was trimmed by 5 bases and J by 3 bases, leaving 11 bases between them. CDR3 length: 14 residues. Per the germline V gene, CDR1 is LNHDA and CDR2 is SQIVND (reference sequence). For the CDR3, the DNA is TGTGCCAGTAGTTACAGCGGTCTCTACAATGAGCAGTTCTTC. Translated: CASSYSGLYNEQFF.

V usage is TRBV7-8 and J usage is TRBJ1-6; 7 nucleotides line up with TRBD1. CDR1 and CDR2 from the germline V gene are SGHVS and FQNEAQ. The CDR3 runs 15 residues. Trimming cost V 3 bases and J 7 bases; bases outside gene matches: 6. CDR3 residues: CASSFETGQNSPLHF. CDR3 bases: TGTGCCAGCAGCTTCGAGACAGGGCAAAATTCACCCCTCCACTTT.

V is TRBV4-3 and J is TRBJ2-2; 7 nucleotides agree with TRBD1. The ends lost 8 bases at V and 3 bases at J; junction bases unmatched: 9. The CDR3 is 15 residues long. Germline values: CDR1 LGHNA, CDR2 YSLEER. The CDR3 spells CASGRTGGYTGELFF. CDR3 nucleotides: TGCGCCAGCGGCAGGACAGGCGGTTACACCGGGGAGCTGTTTTTT.